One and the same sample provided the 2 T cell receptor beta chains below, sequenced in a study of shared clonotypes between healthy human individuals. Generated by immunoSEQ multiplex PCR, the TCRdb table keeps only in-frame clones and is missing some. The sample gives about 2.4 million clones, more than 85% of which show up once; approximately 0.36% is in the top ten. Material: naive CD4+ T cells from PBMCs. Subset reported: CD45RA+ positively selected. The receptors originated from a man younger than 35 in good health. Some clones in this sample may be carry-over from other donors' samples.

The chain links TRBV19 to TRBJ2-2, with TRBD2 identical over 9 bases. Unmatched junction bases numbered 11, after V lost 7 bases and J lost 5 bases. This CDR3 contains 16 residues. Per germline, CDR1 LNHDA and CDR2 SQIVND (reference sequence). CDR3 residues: CASTAVDSGRTGELFF. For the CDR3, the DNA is TGTGCCAGTACAGCAGTGGATAGCGGGAGAACCGGGGAGCTGTTTTTT.

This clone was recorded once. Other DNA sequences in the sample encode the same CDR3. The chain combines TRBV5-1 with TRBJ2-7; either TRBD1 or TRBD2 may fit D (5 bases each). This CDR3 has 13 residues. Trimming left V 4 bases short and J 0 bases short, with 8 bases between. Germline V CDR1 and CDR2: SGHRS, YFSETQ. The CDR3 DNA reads TGCGCCAGCAGCCCGGGACCCTCCTACGAGCAGTACTTC. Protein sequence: CASSPGPSYEQYF. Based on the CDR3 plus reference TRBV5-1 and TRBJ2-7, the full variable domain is KAGVTQTPRYLIKTRGQQVTLSCSPISGHRSVSWYQQTPGQGLQFLFEYFSETQRNKGNFPGRFSGRQFSNSRSEMNVSTLELGDSALYLCASSPGPSYEQYFGPGTRLTVT.